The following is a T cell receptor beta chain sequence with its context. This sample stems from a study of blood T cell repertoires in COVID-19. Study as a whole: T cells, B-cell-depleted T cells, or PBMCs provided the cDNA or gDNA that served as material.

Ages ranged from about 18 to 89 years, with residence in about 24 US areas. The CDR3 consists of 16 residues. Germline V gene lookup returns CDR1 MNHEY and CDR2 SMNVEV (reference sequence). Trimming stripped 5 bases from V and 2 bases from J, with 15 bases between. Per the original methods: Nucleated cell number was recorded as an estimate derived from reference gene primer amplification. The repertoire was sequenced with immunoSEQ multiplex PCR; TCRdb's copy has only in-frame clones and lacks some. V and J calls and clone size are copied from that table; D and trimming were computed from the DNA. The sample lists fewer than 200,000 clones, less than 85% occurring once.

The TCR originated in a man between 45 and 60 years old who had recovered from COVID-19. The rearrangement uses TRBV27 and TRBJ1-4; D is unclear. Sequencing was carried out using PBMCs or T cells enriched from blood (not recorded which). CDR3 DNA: TGTGCCAGCAGTGTAGGGATCCGGGAGACTAATGAAAAACTGTTTTTT. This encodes CASSVGIRETNEKLFF.